The T cell receptor beta chain described here comes from a study of shared clonotypes between healthy human individuals. Overall study: There were three CD4 naive, three CD4 memory, two CD8 naive and one CD8 memory plates per donor. Findings of the study overall: Naive subsets, compared against memory subsets, generally had larger estimated richness values.

Worth noting for this clone: Antigen: not known.

The CDR3 loop spans 15 amino acids. V trimming: 1 base; J trimming: 0 bases; junction bases outside the gene matches: 2. Looked up from germline, CDR1 is MNHNS and CDR2 is SASEGT. It was CD45RO-negative cells, positively selected for CCR7, that made up naive CD8 cells, with terminally differentiated effector memory CD45RA+ cells excluded. The assay was immunoSEQ multiplex PCR, and TCRdb's table has in-frame clones only and misses some. The table lists about 2.1 million clones, 80% to 95% of them singletons. The chain recombines TRBV6-1 with TRBJ1-2, with 7 bases identical to TRBD1. The receptor's source is a man younger than 30 in good health. Some clones in this sample may be carry-over from other donors' samples. The source material was naive CD8+ T cells from PBMCs. The CDR3 region is CASSEVGQSNYGYTF. In DNA, the CDR3 is TGTGCCAGCAGTGAAGTGGGACAGTCTAACTATGGCTACACCTTC.